This TCR beta chain was recorded in a study of CD8 T cells in Susac syndrome. The RNA input was about 0.5 to 1 ug, and it was reverse transcribed with random hexamers. TCRdb analysed the immunoSEQ multiplex PCR reads with MiXCR anew, one entry per CDR3 protein. The sample lists about 84,000 distinct CDR3 sequences; about 96% were seen once. The sequenced material came from CD8+ T cells from PBMCs. The TCR originated in a human donor with Susac syndrome.

CDR3 in DNA: TGCGCCAGCAGCTGGACAGGGTCGAACACTGAAGCTTTCTTT. Translated: CASSWTGSNTEAFF. This sequence joins TRBV23-1 and TRBJ1-1, with 8 bases identical to TRBD1. TRBV23-1 carries the ORF label, with uncertain function. The CDR3 is 14 amino acids. V dropped 6 bases and J dropped 1; count of bases not matched to a gene: 4.